These 8 T cell receptor beta chains were sequenced from one sample in a study of blood T cell repertoires in COVID-19. Sequencing used immunoSEQ multiplex PCR; TCRdb keeps in-frame clones, though not all of them. Counted here are approximately 290,000 clones, 75% to 90% occurring once; the ten biggest clones make up around 0.84%. Specimen: peripheral blood. Every receptor here comes from a young man with acute or convalescent COVID-19.

V is TRBV28 and J is TRBJ2-1, with TRBD2 identical over 9 bases. V lost 5 bases to trimming and J lost 0 bases; unmatched junction nucleotides: 5. Per germline, CDR1 MDHEN and CDR2 SYDVKM. This CDR3 is 16 amino acids long. CDR3 region: CASSPLAGFSYNEQFF. In DNA form, the CDR3 reads TGTGCCAGCAGTCCCCTAGCGGGGTTCTCCTACAATGAGCAGTTCTTC.

The rearrangement uses TRBV3-1 (or the pseudogene TRBV3-2) and TRBJ1-2; D is unclear. Trimming took off 6 bases at V and 12 bases at J, with 23 bases between the two ends. Looked up from germline, CDR1 is LGHDT and CDR2 is YNNKEL (reference sequence). The CDR3 is 14 residues long. The CDR3 sequence is CASRALGGGPHHTF. DNA for the CDR3: TGTGCCAGCAGAGCCCTGGGTGGAGGCCCCCATCACACCTTC.

The chain has TRBV3-1 (or the pseudogene TRBV3-2) and TRBJ2-1, with TRBD1 matching over 7 bases. From germline, CDR1 is LGHDT and CDR2 YNNKEL (reference sequence). V dropped 4 bases and J dropped 2; count of bases not matched to a gene: 5. The CDR3 totals 15 residues. CDR3: CASSPDRATYNEQFF. In DNA, the CDR3 is TGTGCCAGCAGCCCAGACAGGGCCACCTACAATGAGCAGTTCTTC.

This rearrangement joins TRBV7-2 to TRBJ1-3, with TRBD1 matching over 7 bases. Germline V CDR1 and CDR2: SGHTA, FQGNSA. After removal of 8 bases from V and 1 base from J, the junction contained 8 bases not matched to a gene. This CDR3 has 15 residues. CDR3 sequence: CASPRQGTSGNTIYF. The CDR3 DNA reads TGTGCCAGCCCAAGACAGGGCACGTCTGGAAACACCATATATTTT.

In this sample, this clone turned up a few times. CDR3 protein: CAWRDPRTGGTEAFF. The CDR3, as DNA: TGTGCCTGGAGGGATCCCCGGACAGGGGGAACTGAAGCTTTCTTT. This rearrangement joins TRBV30 to TRBJ1-1; 10 nucleotides align to TRBD1. CDR1 and CDR2 from the germline V gene are GTSNPN and SVGIG (reference sequence). V gave up 3 bases and J gave up 5 bases; unmatched junction bases: 9. This CDR3 contains 15 residues.

The J gene is TRBJ1-5, the V gene TRBV9; D unclear. V was shortened by 0 bases and J by 7 bases, with 8 bases between the two germline ends. Per the germline V gene, CDR1 is SGDLS and CDR2 is YYNGEE. The CDR3 has 13 residues. This CDR3 is CASSVDGAQPQHF. The CDR3 bases are TGTGCCAGCAGCGTAGATGGAGCCCAGCCCCAGCATTTT.

The rearrangement joins TRBV9 to TRBJ1-3, with unresolved D. The CDR3 contains 14 residues. V was trimmed by 0 bases and J by 8 bases, leaving 12 bases between them. From germline, CDR1 is SGDLS and CDR2 YYNGEE. In DNA form, the CDR3 reads TGTGCCAGCAGCGTAGATGGCTCGGGTGACACCATATATTTT. Amino acids: CASSVDGSGDTIYF.

As regards this clone: In the same sample, other DNA sequences code for this CDR3. CDR3 sequence: CASSLGGRNQPQHF. In DNA form, the CDR3 reads TGTGCCAGCAGCTTAGGAGGCAGAAATCAGCCCCAGCATTTT. The V and J genes are TRBV7-9 and TRBJ1-5, with unresolved D. This CDR3 comprises 14 residues. Deletions cut 1 base from V and 4 bases from J, with 8 bases between. Germline V gives CDR1 SEHNR, CDR2 FQNEAQ (reference sequence).